These 17 T cell receptor beta chains came from one sample sequenced in a study of neurological immune-mediated disorders (dated by TCRdb to about 2019). In light of the paper, this sample's time point label describes: longitudinal time-point 1 (baseline). Receptor amplification or capture employed 5' RACE. Sequencing used an Illumina HiSeq 2500. TCRdb itself trimmed the public reads at Q25 with fastp, ran MiXCR and retained productive beta chains. Identical CDR3 proteins give one entry, which carries the most common genes and DNA. For this sample there are 71,000 or so distinct CDR3 sequences; 12% to 15% appear just once. Around 4.3% of the sample belongs to the ten largest clones. The material sequenced was PBMCs. The source is a female donor with HTLV-1-associated myelopathy (HAM/TSP).

Ten or more counts support this clonotype. The J gene is TRBJ2-3, the V gene TRBV4-2; 8 positions match TRBD1. The V gene's germline CDR1 is LGHNA and CDR2 YNFKEQ. The junction had 5 bases not matched to a gene; V was cut back by 3 bases and J by 0 bases. This CDR3 has 16 amino acids. The CDR3, as DNA: TGTGCCAGCAGCCAGAGGACAGGGCTTAGCACAGATACGCAGTATTTT. Translation: CASSQRTGLSTDTQYF.

The chain employs TRBV18 and TRBJ1-1, with TRBD1 matching over 7 bases. The CDR3 loop spans 14 amino acids. The ends lost 2 bases at V and 7 bases at J; junction bases unmatched: 7. CDR1 and CDR2 from the germline V gene are KGHSH and LQKENI. DNA of the CDR3: TGTGCCAGCTCACCAGTCGGGACAGAAAGTGAAGCTTTCTTT. It is translated as CASSPVGTESEAFF.

V and J are TRBV3-1 and TRBJ2-1, with 9 bases aligning to TRBD2. V dropped 0 bases and J dropped 5; count of bases not matched to a gene: 8. The CDR3 covers 17 residues. Per the germline V gene, CDR1 is LGHDT and CDR2 is YNNKEL (reference sequence). CDR3 in amino acids: CASSQELERGVHNEQFF. The CDR3 nucleotides read TGTGCCAGCAGCCAAGAGCTCGAGCGGGGGGTTCACAATGAGCAGTTCTTC.

In this sample, this clonotype turned up many times. The rearrangement uses TRBV5-5 and TRBJ2-7, with D perhaps TRBD1 or TRBD2 (6 bases each). The germline V gene encodes CDR1 SGHKS and CDR2 YYEKEE (reference sequence). V lost 0 bases to trimming and J lost 7 bases, with 14 bases between them. The CDR3 sequence is 14 residues long. The CDR3, as DNA: TGTGCCAGCAGCTTGGTGGACAGTCGGGGGGAGCAGTACTTC. Its protein product is CASSLVDSRGEQYF.

This clonotype has at least ten counts. The chain carries TRBV27 and TRBJ2-7; TRBD1 aligns across 7 bases. Germline V CDR1 and CDR2: MNHEY, SMNVEV (reference sequence). V was pared by 4 bases and J by 1 base, with 7 bases of the junction left unmatched. The CDR3 is made up of 15 amino acids. The CDR3 coding sequence is TGTGCCAGCAGTTCCGGGGCAGGGGGTTCCTACGAGCAGTACTTC. It encodes CASSSGAGGSYEQYF.

This clonotype was seen many times. The rearrangement links TRBV29-1 to TRBJ1-1; TRBD1 matches 8 bases. There are 11 residues in the CDR3. J lost 5 bases, V lost 6 bases, and 2 bases had no gene match. CDR1 and CDR2 from the germline V gene are SQVTM and ANQGSEA. The CDR3 loop reads CSVTGGTEAFF. In DNA form, the CDR3 reads TGCAGCGTAACAGGGGGTACTGAAGCTTTCTTT.

This clonotype was counted at least ten times. The rearrangement joins TRBV28 to TRBJ2-5, with 9 bases identical to TRBD1. The length of the CDR3 is 15 residues. Germline CDR1 and CDR2: MDHEN and SYDVKM. V lost 3 bases and J lost 5; bases outside the gene matches: 7. CDR3 amino acids: CASSLATGGGETQYF. In DNA form, the CDR3 reads TGTGCCAGCAGTTTGGCAACAGGGGGCGGGGAGACCCAGTACTTC.

The gene calls are TRBV9 and TRBJ2-2, with TRBD1 identical over 10 bases. The CDR3 extends over 16 amino acids. CDR1 is SGDLS, CDR2 YYNGEE, per germline. V was clipped by 5 bases and J by 3 bases; unmatched bases: 7. The CDR3 DNA sequence: TGTGCCAGCAGGGAGACCGGGACAGGGGACACCGGGGAGCTGTTTTTT. It encodes CASRETGTGDTGELFF.

This clonotype was seen many times. The chain joins TRBV12-3 or TRBV12-4 to TRBJ2-2; no firm D call. The V end lost 5 bases, the J end lost 6 bases, and 13 bases lay between the germline ends. The CDR3 length is 14 residues. CDR3 in DNA: TGTGCCAGCAGTCCCCCTCTCGGGCCCGGGGAGCTGTTTTTT. Protein sequence: CASSPPLGPGELFF.

This clonotype was counted ten times or more. This chain links TRBV4-2 with TRBJ2-3; D not resolved. Germline V lookup: CDR1 LGHNA, CDR2 YNFKEQ. This CDR3 region has 17 residues. Trimming removed 0 bases from V and 1 base from J, with 14 bases in between. CDR3 region: CASSQDGTGSGTDTQYF. The CDR3 DNA reads TGTGCCAGCAGCCAAGATGGCACGGGTTCGGGCACAGATACGCAGTATTTT.

This clonotype came up many times. The chain couples TRBV15 to TRBJ2-7; possible D gene TRBD1, 7 bases. The CDR3 has 15 amino acids. Germline V gives CDR1 LNHNV, CDR2 YYDKDF (reference sequence). V gave up 5 bases and J gave up 0 bases, with 14 bases separating them. The CDR3 reads CATSLEGAVSYEQYF. The CDR3 nucleotides are TGTGCCACCAGCCTGGAGGGGGCCGTCTCCTACGAGCAGTACTTC.

This clonotype was seen many times. This chain links TRBV10-3 with TRBJ2-7; possible D gene TRBD2, 6 bases. CDR3 size: 15 residues. Trimming removed 0 bases at V and 5 bases at J, with 14 bases between. The V gene's germline CDR1 is ENHRY and CDR2 SYGVKD. Here the CDR3 reads CAISESKGKRDEQYF. Written as DNA, the CDR3 is TGTGCCATCAGTGAGTCGAAGGGGAAGCGGGACGAGCAGTACTTC.

At least ten counts were recorded for this clonotype. This chain uses TRBV28 with TRBJ2-1; tentatively, D is TRBD2 (6 bases). Trimming shortened V by 4 bases and J by 1 base, and 8 bases separated the two germline ends. CDR3 size: 14 residues. The germline gives CDR1 MDHEN, CDR2 SYDVKM. The CDR3 sequence: CASSWGESYNEQFF. Written as DNA, the CDR3 is TGTGCCAGCAGTTGGGGGGAATCCTACAATGAGCAGTTCTTC.

This clonotype came up many times. This chain uses TRBV28 with TRBJ2-7; 10 nucleotides match TRBD1. Unmatched junction bases numbered 9, after V lost 4 bases and J lost 9 bases. CDR3 length: 14 residues. In germline, CDR1 is MDHEN, CDR2 SYDVKM. This chain's CDR3 is CASSYGQGVRGQYF. The DNA for the CDR3 is TGTGCCAGCAGTTACGGACAGGGGGTGCGTGGGCAGTACTTC. Based on the CDR3 plus reference TRBV28 and TRBJ2-7, the full variable domain is DVKVTQSSRYLVKRTGEKVFLECVQDMDHENMFWYRQDPGLGLRLIYFSYDVKMKEKGDIPEGYSVSREKKERFSLILESASTNQTSMYLCASSYGQGVRGQYFGPGTRLTVT.

The rearrangement uses TRBV14 and TRBJ2-2; D is perhaps TRBD1 (6 bases). Germline assignment: CDR1 SGHDN and CDR2 FVKESK. CDR3 length equals 15 residues. V was shortened by 2 bases and J by 1 base, with 8 bases between the two germline ends. This CDR3 reads CASSQQGQNTGELFF. DNA for the CDR3: TGTGCCAGCAGCCAACAGGGGCAGAACACCGGGGAGCTGTTTTTT.

This clonotype has at least ten counts. The rearrangement uses TRBV7-9 and TRBJ2-1; D gene ambiguous. The CDR3 sequence is 13 residues long. V was trimmed by 1 base and J by 14 bases, leaving 15 bases between them. Per the germline V gene, CDR1 is SEHNR and CDR2 is FQNEAQ (reference sequence). The CDR3 reads CASSLGSQIDEFF. DNA for the CDR3: TGTGCCAGCAGCTTAGGGTCCCAAATTGATGAGTTCTTC.

Ten or more counts support this clonotype. The V call is TRBV20-1, the J call TRBJ2-7; 8 bases are a match to TRBD1. After removal of 5 bases from V and 3 bases from J, the junction contained 9 bases not matched to a gene. Germline V gene sequence: CDR1 DFQATT, CDR2 SNEGSKA (reference sequence). The CDR3 is 14 residues long. The CDR3 bases are TGCAGTGCTGGAGGGACAGGAGTCGACTACGAGCAGTACTTC. Encoded protein: CSAGGTGVDYEQYF.